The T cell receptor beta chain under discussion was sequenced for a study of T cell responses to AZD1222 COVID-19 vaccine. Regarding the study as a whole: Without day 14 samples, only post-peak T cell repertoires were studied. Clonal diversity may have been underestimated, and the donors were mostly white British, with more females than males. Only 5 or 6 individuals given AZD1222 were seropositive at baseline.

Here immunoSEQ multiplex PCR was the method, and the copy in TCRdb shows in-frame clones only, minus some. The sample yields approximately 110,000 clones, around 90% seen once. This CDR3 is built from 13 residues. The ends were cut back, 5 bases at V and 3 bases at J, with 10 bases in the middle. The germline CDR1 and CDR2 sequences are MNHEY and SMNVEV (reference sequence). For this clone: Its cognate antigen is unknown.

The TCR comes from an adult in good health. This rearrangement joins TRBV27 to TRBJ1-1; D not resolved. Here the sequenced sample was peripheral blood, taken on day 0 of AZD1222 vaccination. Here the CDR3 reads CASSRAVDTEAFF. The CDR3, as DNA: TGTGCCAGCAGTAGGGCCGTGGACACTGAAGCTTTCTTT.